One and the same sample provided the 17 T cell receptor beta chains below, sequenced in a study of control samples from healthy donors and cancer patients. The protocol was immunoSEQ multiplex PCR, while the TCRdb copy is restricted to in-frame clones and leaves out a portion. The sample yields fewer than 150,000 clones, about 91% seen once. Sample: blood. The receptors come from a man between 18 and 35 years old in good health.

This clone has a single count. V and J are TRBV12-3 or TRBV12-4 and TRBJ2-1; D is unclear. Trimming pared 1 base from V and 9 bases from J, leaving 7 bases between. The CDR3 is made up of 12 amino acids. DNA of the CDR3: TGTGCCAGCAGTTTAGGCGGCGTTGAGCAGTTCTTC. Amino acids: CASSLGGVEQFF.

The rearrangement joins TRBV3-1 (or the pseudogene TRBV3-2) to TRBJ2-5; 8 bases match TRBD2. The CDR3 has 15 amino acids. Germline V gene lookup returns CDR1 LGHDT and CDR2 YNNKEL (reference sequence). The ends lost 4 bases at V and 2 bases at J; junction bases unmatched: 6. CDR3 DNA sequence: TGTGCCAGCAGCCTTAGCGGGGACTGGCAAGAGACCCAGTACTTC. This translates into CASSLSGDWQETQYF.

The V call is TRBV5-1, the J call TRBJ2-1; D not certain. V dropped 0 bases and J dropped 5 bases, with 9 bases sitting between them. The CDR3 has 14 amino acids. CDR1 is SGHRS, CDR2 YFSETQ, per germline. Here the CDR3 DNA reads TGCGCCAGCAGCTTGGGGGTGTCCAACAATGAGCAGTTCTTC. The encoded protein is CASSLGVSNNEQFF.

The V and J genes are TRBV5-1 and TRBJ2-7; tentatively, D is TRBD1 (6 bases). V lost 4 bases and J lost 2, with 13 bases in between. This CDR3 has 14 amino acids. CDR1 and CDR2 (germline): SGHRS, YFSETQ. In nucleotides, the CDR3 is TGCGCCAGCAGCACCGGGACACATACCTACGAGCAGTACTTC. Its protein is CASSTGTHTYEQYF.

The chain joins TRBV5-6 to TRBJ2-1; a possible D gene is TRBD1 (6 bases). The CDR3 spans 14 residues. CDR1 is SGHDT and CDR2 is YYEEEE in the germline V gene. The V end was cut by 4 bases, the J end by 9 bases, with 17 bases between. The CDR3 DNA is TGTGCCAGCAGCCCCGTCTTCTCAGGGGTTGAGCAGTTCTTC. This encodes CASSPVFSGVEQFF.

The chain is built from TRBV5-1 and TRBJ2-5, with D perhaps being TRBD1 or TRBD2 (6 bases each). This CDR3 is built from 17 residues. The V and J ends lost 0 bases and 0 bases respectively, with 15 bases between them. The V gene's germline CDR1 is SGHRS and CDR2 YFSETQ. Written as DNA, the CDR3 is TGCGCCAGCAGCTTGGCCTTTAGGGGGGCCTACCAAGAGACCCAGTACTTC. Its translation: CASSLAFRGAYQETQYF.

V usage is TRBV5-6 and J usage is TRBJ1-4; 11 bases fit TRBD1. Germline CDR1 SGHDT, CDR2 YYEEEE. The CDR3 spans 18 residues. J gave up 5 bases and V 0 bases, and 9 bases lay outside the gene matches. The CDR3 DNA reads as TGTGCCAGCAGCTTGGTAAGGGACAGGGGGACGCAAAATGAAAAACTGTTTTTT. Protein sequence: CASSLVRDRGTQNEKLFF. The complete variable domain, with remaining parts taken from reference TRBV5-6 and TRBJ1-4, reads DAGVTQSPTHLIKTRGQQVTLRCSPKSGHDTVSWYQQALGQGPQFIFQYYEEEERQRGNFPDRFSGHQFPNYSSELNVNALLLGDSALYLCASSLVRDRGTQNEKLFFGSGTQLSVL.

This chain connects TRBV5-1 to TRBJ1-1; the D is unclear. This CDR3 contains 14 residues. Germline V CDR1 and CDR2: SGHRS, YFSETQ. The germline V and J ends were trimmed by 5 bases and 1 base, with 12 bases remaining between them. CDR3 loop: CASSRWTENTEAFF. Written as DNA, the CDR3 is TGCGCCAGCAGTCGATGGACGGAGAACACTGAAGCTTTCTTT.

The V gene is TRBV4-1, the J gene TRBJ1-1; D is unresolved. The CDR3 spans 16 residues. Trimming took 6 bases from V and 1 from J, leaving 18 bases between them. Germline V gene data show CDR1 as MGHRA and CDR2 as YSYEKL. DNA for the CDR3: TGCGCCAGCAGTCAAAAGATGGAAGTCGGGAACACTGAAGCTTTCTTT. This gives the protein CASSQKMEVGNTEAFF.

This clone was seen a handful of times. The chain employs TRBV5-6 and TRBJ2-7; 9 positions agree with TRBD1. The CDR3 runs 14 residues. Germline V gives CDR1 SGHDT, CDR2 YYEEEE. Losses at the gene ends were 0 bases for V and 2 bases for J; bases not matched to a gene: 0. In DNA form, the CDR3 reads TGTGCCAGCAGCTTGGGACAGGGGGCCTACGAGCAGTACTTC. Translating it yields CASSLGQGAYEQYF.

CDR3 DNA sequence: TGTGCCAGCAGACCCGGGACAGGAGGCTACGAGCAGTACTTC. As protein: CASRPGTGGYEQYF. This chain connects TRBV6-5 to TRBJ2-7; 8 bases agree with TRBD1. The CDR3 runs to 14 residues. After removal of 6 bases from V and 3 bases from J, the junction contained 7 bases not matched to a gene. CDR1 is MNHEY and CDR2 is SVGAGI in the germline V gene.

The gene calls are TRBV29-1 and TRBJ2-5; D is ambiguous. Per the germline V gene, CDR1 is SQVTM and CDR2 is ANQGSEA. The CDR3 has 17 amino acids. Trimming took 3 bases from V and 2 from J, leaving 22 bases between them. CDR3 residues: CSVDFSRNPAWQETQYF. Here the CDR3 DNA reads TGCAGCGTTGATTTTAGCAGGAATCCGGCGTGGCAAGAGACCCAGTACTTC.

This clone turned up a few times. The chain joins TRBV28 to TRBJ2-7; D is tentatively TRBD1 or TRBD2 (7 bases each). The CDR3 has 13 residues. Germline V gene data show CDR1 as MDHEN and CDR2 as SYDVKM. Trimming pared 7 bases from V and 2 bases from J, leaving 12 bases between. The CDR3 protein is CASTGGDPYEQYF. CDR3 DNA: TGTGCCAGCACAGGGGGGGACCCCTACGAGCAGTACTTC.

This chain joins TRBV15 and TRBJ1-1, with D maybe TRBD1 (5 bases). Germline assignment: CDR1 LNHNV and CDR2 YYDKDF (reference sequence). V lost 5 bases to trimming and J lost 7 bases, with 26 bases between them. This CDR3 contains 17 residues. CDR3 sequence (DNA): TGTGCCACCAGCCCCTCCCCCGGGACGCCTCTTTATGGTGAAGCTTTCTTT. Translated, it gives CATSPSPGTPLYGEAFF.

This clone was observed once. The rearrangement links TRBV5-4 to TRBJ2-6, with D perhaps TRBD2 (6 bases). The V and J ends lost 2 bases and 0 bases respectively, with 12 bases between them. The CDR3 covers 17 residues. Per germline, CDR1 SGHNT and CDR2 YYREEE (reference sequence). The CDR3 bases are TGTGCCAGCAGCTTCCGGCGGCGGGGCTCTGGGGCCAACGTCCTGACTTTC. This translates into CASSFRRRGSGANVLTF.

V and J are TRBV7-6 and TRBJ1-1; weak D call: TRBD1 (6 bases). Trimming cost V 0 bases and J 6 bases, with 17 bases left between them. Germline V gene lookup returns CDR1 SGHVS and CDR2 FNYEAQ. This CDR3 is built from 16 residues. Here the CDR3 reads CASSLAGGGAIPEAFF. The CDR3 DNA reads as TGTGCCAGCAGCTTAGCTGGCGGGGGGGCGATTCCTGAAGCTTTCTTT.

In its sample, this clone was seen once. The chain combines TRBV6-5 with TRBJ1-6, with TRBD1 matching over 7 bases. Trimming removed 4 bases from V and 9 bases from J; junction bases left unmatched: 12. Germline assignment: CDR1 MNHEY and CDR2 SVGAGI. CDR3 size: 16 residues. CDR3 in amino acids: CASSFLEGAVGSPLHF. CDR3 DNA: TGTGCCAGCAGTTTTCTAGAGGGGGCGGTGGGTTCACCCCTCCACTTT.